This entry concerns a single TCR beta chain. In the study's own analysis: Amplification with reference gene primers provided the estimates of nucleated cell counts. Produced via immunoSEQ multiplex PCR; TCRdb's table is partial and in-frame only. V and J calls and clone size are copied from that table; D and trimming were computed from the DNA. The sample records some 200,000 clones, 83% being singletons. The junction had 10 bases not matched to a gene; V was cut back by 0 bases and J by 6 bases. CDR1 is SGHNT and CDR2 is YYREEE in the germline V gene (reference sequence). The CDR3 loop spans 16 amino acids. The sample is drawn from a study of blood T cell repertoires in COVID-19. On the study more broadly: Sources were T cells, B-cell-depleted T cells, or PBMCs; the material itself was cDNA or gDNA.

Participants were aged about 18 to 89 years from roughly 25 US areas. Clinical history reported by participants formed the basis on which cohorts were assigned. The chain has TRBV5-4 and TRBJ1-2; TRBD1 aligns across 8 bases. Sequenced material: PBMCs or T cells enriched from blood (not recorded which). The clonotype was recovered from a woman between 45 and 65 years old who had been exposed to COVID-19. CDR3 region: CASSLEIGQGVDGYTF. The CDR3 DNA reads TGTGCCAGCAGCTTGGAGATCGGACAGGGAGTTGATGGCTACACCTTC.